The 13 T cell receptor beta chains presented below share a single source sample, sequenced in a study of CD8+CD57+ T cells in acquired aplastic anemia. Genomic DNA provided the template from which TCR beta VDJ and CDR3 profiles were obtained. TCRdb re-called the reads through MiXCR, storing one row per CDR3 protein. The sample holds over 150,000 distinct CDR3 sequences, about 50% seen once. Previously, flow cytometry had revealed CD8+CD57+ cell expansion in the patients chosen for sequencing. The sample taken for sequencing was sorted CD4+, CD8+, or CD8+CD57+ T cells (not recorded which) from PBMCs. The receptors were gathered from a human donor with aplastic anemia.

The J gene is TRBJ2-7, the V gene TRBV6-1; 12 bases fit TRBD1. Germline assignment: CDR1 MNHNS and CDR2 SASEGT. This CDR3 comprises 15 residues. J gave up 4 bases and V 6 bases, and 7 bases lay outside the gene matches. CDR3 DNA sequence: TGTGCCAGCAGCCCGGGACAGGGGGCCAATTACGAGCAGTACGTC. As protein: CASSPGQGANYEQYV.

This chain joins TRBV4-2 and TRBJ2-7, with 14 nucleotides matching TRBD2. With V trimmed by 3 bases and J by 7 bases, 8 bases remained unmatched. This CDR3 is built from 16 residues. Germline CDR1 LGHNA, CDR2 YNFKEQ. The CDR3 loop is CASSHPGLAGGGEQYF. The CDR3 DNA is TGTGCCAGCAGCCATCCTGGACTAGCGGGAGGTGGGGAGCAGTACTTC.

The chain links TRBV10-1 to TRBJ1-1; D is possibly TRBD1 (6 bases). Trimming removed 10 bases from V and 1 base from J, with 16 bases in between. There are 14 residues in the CDR3. CDR1 WNHNN and CDR2 SYGVQD come from the germline V gene (reference sequence). In DNA, the CDR3 is TGCGCCATCCCCAAGTGCAGGGGGAACACTGAAGCTTTCTTT. This gives the protein CAIPKCRGNTEAFF.

V is TRBV24-1 and J is TRBJ2-3, with 13 bases lining up with TRBD2. The CDR3 is 18 residues long. V shed 5 bases, J shed 2 bases, and the junction held 9 bases outside the gene matches. Germline V lookup: CDR1 KGHDR, CDR2 SFDVKD. CDR3 sequence reads: CATSGPRTSGSLTDTQYF. CDR3 sequence (DNA): TGTGCCACCAGTGGACCACGGACTAGCGGGAGCCTCACAGATACGCAGTATTTT.

J is TRBJ2-1 and V is TRBV24-1, with D tentatively TRBD2 (5 bases). Germline assignment: CDR1 KGHDR and CDR2 SFDVKD. Trimming left V 5 bases short and J 0 bases short, with 10 bases between. The CDR3 length is 15 residues. CDR3 residues: CATSGRASSYNEQFF. CDR3 nucleotide sequence: TGTGCCACCAGTGGGCGGGCTAGCTCCTACAATGAGCAGTTCTTC.

This clonotype was picked up one time. V usage is TRBV7-2 and J usage is TRBJ2-7; 8 bases fit TRBD2. The trim removed 6 bases at V and 2 bases at J, leaving 6 bases unmatched. The germline V gene has CDR1 SGHTA and CDR2 FQGNSA. The CDR3 is 14 residues long. This chain's CDR3 is CASSYTAGAYEQYF. CDR3 nucleotides: TGTGCCAGCAGTTACACAGCGGGGGCCTACGAGCAGTACTTC. The full variable domain, with the rest looked up from reference TRBV7-2 and TRBJ2-7, is GAGVSQSPSNKVTEKGKDVELRCDPISGHTALYWYRQSLGQGLEFLIYFQGNSAPDKSGLPSDRFSAERTGGSVSTLTIQRTQQEDSAVYLCASSYTAGAYEQYFGPGTRLTVT.

The CDR3 loop is CAISESSVTGNYGYTF. Here the CDR3 DNA reads TGTGCCATCAGTGAGTCTTCAGTGACAGGGAACTATGGCTACACCTTC. The chain has TRBV10-3 and TRBJ1-2; TRBD1 matches 7 bases. Germline lookup yields CDR1 ENHRY and CDR2 SYGVKD. The CDR3 spans 16 residues. The J segment lost 2 bases and the V segment lost 0 bases, leaving 6 bases of the junction unmatched.

This clonotype was seen a few times. A much larger clone sits a single nucleotide away, making a read error possible. Likely a read error: the CDR3 ends without its conserved phenylalanine or tryptophan. The rearrangement uses TRBV5-5 and TRBJ2-7; 10 bases align to TRBD1. In germline, CDR1 is SGHKS, CDR2 YYEKEE (reference sequence). With 2 bases clipped from V and 0 bases from J, the junction kept 5 bases outside the gene matches. The CDR3 spans 16 residues. The CDR3 DNA reads as TGTGCCAGCAGCTTAGGACAGGGGGGGTCCTCCTACGAGCAGTACCTC. Translation: CASSLGQGGSSYEQYL.

This clonotype was counted many times. The CDR3 nucleotides read TGTGCCAGTGCCGGGACAGGGGGCCGCTATGGCTACACCTTC. Protein product: CASAGTGGRYGYTF. The V and J genes are TRBV19 and TRBJ1-2; 12 bases align to TRBD1. V gave up 8 bases and J gave up 4 bases; unmatched junction bases: 5. The germline V gene has CDR1 LNHDA and CDR2 SQIVND (reference sequence). This CDR3 region has 14 residues.

With respect to this clonotype: Given a much more abundant clone one base away, this may be a read error. The genes are TRBV7-9 and TRBJ1-4; D gene unclear. Germline V lookup: CDR1 SEHNR, CDR2 FQNEAQ (reference sequence). This CDR3 region has 15 residues. The CDR3 reads CASSLRGTANEKPFF. The CDR3 DNA follows: TGTGCCAGCAGCCTCCGGGGTACGGCTAATGAAAAACCGTTTTTT.

Remarks on this clonotype: A much bigger clone sits one base away, suggesting this may be a read error. The DNA of the CDR3 is TGTGCCAGCAGCATGACAGGGTATAGAGCTGAAGCTTTCTTT. Protein product: CASSMTGYRAEAFF. The V and J genes are TRBV6-1 and TRBJ1-1, with 7 bases that match TRBD1. Unmatched junction bases numbered 10, after V lost 6 bases and J lost 6 bases. Germline loops: CDR1 MNHNS, CDR2 SASEGT. This CDR3 region has 14 residues.

V and J are TRBV5-5 and TRBJ1-2, with 10 positions matching TRBD1. V was pared by 4 bases and J by 4 bases, with 10 bases of the junction left unmatched. This CDR3 spans 16 amino acids. Germline V gene lookup returns CDR1 SGHKS and CDR2 YYEKEE (reference sequence). CDR3 sequence (DNA): TGTGCCAGCAGCGTTTCCGGGACAGGGGCCTCCTATGGCTACACCTTC. As protein: CASSVSGTGASYGYTF.

This rearrangement joins TRBV19 to TRBJ1-2; 7 bases line up with TRBD1. This CDR3 has 14 amino acids. The germline V gene encodes CDR1 LNHDA and CDR2 SQIVND (reference sequence). Losses at the gene ends were 7 bases for V and 7 bases for J; bases not matched to a gene: 12. In nucleotides, the CDR3 is TGTGCCAGTACGGGACAGTCGGCCGGGCTTGGCTACACCTTC. Encoded protein: CASTGQSAGLGYTF.